The 28 T cell receptor beta chains below were found in one sample sequenced in a study of T cell responses to AZD1222 COVID-19 vaccine. Some clones are missing from TCRdb's copy, which holds only in-frame ones; the method was immunoSEQ multiplex PCR. The data show approximately 150,000 clones, 90% seen once. The input for sequencing was peripheral blood, taken 28 days after the second AZD1222 dose. These TCRs come from an adult who received the AZD1222 COVID-19 vaccine.

The chain uses TRBV5-1 and TRBJ2-3; possible D gene TRBD1, 5 bases. V lost 3 bases and J lost 0, with 17 bases in between. Looked up from germline, CDR1 is SGHRS and CDR2 is YFSETQ. The CDR3 consists of 17 residues. Here the CDR3 reads CASSSSATALSTDTQYF. The CDR3 nucleotides read TGCGCCAGCAGCTCATCGGCGACAGCGCTTAGCACAGATACGCAGTATTTT.

The genes are TRBV10-3 and TRBJ2-3, with unresolved D. This CDR3 has 13 residues. The V end lost 3 bases, the J end lost 9 bases, and 13 bases lay between the germline ends. Per the germline V gene, CDR1 is ENHRY and CDR2 is SYGVKD. CDR3 coding DNA: TGTGCCATCAGTGACCCTGAGCCCGTCACGCAGTATTTT. It translates to CAISDPEPVTQYF.

This chain connects TRBV4-1 to TRBJ2-5, with 7 nucleotides matching TRBD2. V shed 0 bases, J shed 0 bases, and the junction held 10 bases outside the gene matches. Germline CDR1 is MGHRA and CDR2 is YSYEKL. The CDR3 covers 18 residues. The CDR3 nucleotides read TGCGCCAGCAGCCAAGATTGGGGAGGGAACCCCAACCAAGAGACCCAGTACTTC. Translated: CASSQDWGGNPNQETQYF.

The rearrangement links TRBV3-1 (or the pseudogene TRBV3-2) to TRBJ2-2; D is unresolved. Germline V CDR1 and CDR2: LGHDT, YNNKEL (reference sequence). V lost 1 base, J lost 3 bases, and 12 bases lay in between. The CDR3 is 16 residues long. The CDR3 DNA sequence: TGTGCCAGCAGCCAAGGTAAACAACGAGACACCGGGGAGCTGTTTTTT. Protein product: CASSQGKQRDTGELFF.

The CDR3 loop reads CASSASSGQYNEQFF. The CDR3 DNA follows: TGTGCCAGCAGCGCCTCTAGCGGACAATACAATGAGCAGTTCTTC. The chain employs TRBV9 and TRBJ2-1; 7 positions match TRBD2. This CDR3 contains 15 residues. In germline, CDR1 is SGDLS, CDR2 YYNGEE. The V gene end was trimmed by 3 bases and the J gene end by 4 bases; junction bases not matched to a gene: 7.

This chain connects TRBV11-1 to TRBJ2-1, with D possibly being TRBD2 (6 bases). Trimming took off 5 bases at V and 3 bases at J, with 17 bases between the two ends. There are 16 residues in the CDR3. Germline CDR1 reads SGHAT; CDR2 reads FQDESV (reference sequence). The CDR3 loop is CASSGGVRGLYNEQFF. CDR3 sequence (DNA): TGTGCCAGCAGCGGAGGGGTGCGGGGCCTCTACAATGAGCAGTTCTTC.

The V call is TRBV18, the J call TRBJ1-6; D may be TRBD1 (6 bases). Trimming stripped 3 bases from V and 5 bases from J, with 11 bases between. Germline V CDR1 and CDR2: KGHSH, LQKENI. The CDR3 covers 15 residues. CDR3 in DNA: TGTGCCAGCTCACCCCGGACAGTGGATAATTCACCCCTCCACTTT. Its protein is CASSPRTVDNSPLHF.

The rearrangement uses TRBV7-9 and TRBJ2-3, with no clear D. Germline lookup yields CDR1 SEHNR and CDR2 FQNEAQ (reference sequence). V was cut by 5 bases and J by 4 bases, with 10 bases left in between. The CDR3 runs to 13 residues. CDR3 sequence (DNA): TGTGCCAGCAGCGTCACCGGCTCAGATACGCAGTATTTT. Translating it yields CASSVTGSDTQYF. The complete variable domain, with remaining parts taken from reference TRBV7-9 and TRBJ2-3, reads DTGVSQNPRHKITKRGQNVTFRCDPISEHNRLYWYRQTLGQGPEFLTYFQNEAQLEKSRLLSDRFSAERPKGSFSTLEIQRTEQGDSAMYLCASSVTGSDTQYFGPGTRLTVL.

This clone was seen just once. The chain joins TRBV4-3 to TRBJ1-4, with TRBD1 identical over 8 bases. Germline V CDR1 and CDR2: LGHNA, YSLEER. This CDR3 region has 17 residues. J was trimmed by 8 bases and V by 3 bases; bases with no gene match: 14. The CDR3 loop is CASSQGQGAPNVEKLFF. The CDR3 DNA follows: TGCGCCAGCAGCCAGGGGCAGGGGGCCCCTAATGTGGAAAAACTGTTTTTT.

This sequence joins TRBV5-1 and TRBJ2-7, with D maybe TRBD1 (5 bases). CDR1 and CDR2 from the germline V gene are SGHRS and YFSETQ. The V gene lost 0 bases and the J gene lost 5 bases, with 12 bases spanning the gap. This CDR3 is built from 14 residues. Here the CDR3 reads CASSLAGRVNEQYF. CDR3 DNA: TGCGCCAGCAGCTTGGCGGGCAGGGTGAACGAGCAGTACTTC.

The V call is TRBV7-6, the J call TRBJ2-7; D is ambiguous. The V end lost 3 bases, the J end lost 6 bases, and 9 bases lay between the germline ends. Per germline, CDR1 SGHVS and CDR2 FNYEAQ. This CDR3 contains 12 residues. The CDR3: CASSFMDGEQYF. The CDR3 nucleotides read TGTGCCAGCAGCTTTATGGATGGCGAGCAGTACTTC.

This chain connects TRBV13 to TRBJ2-3, with 9 nucleotides matching TRBD1. Looked up from germline, CDR1 is PRHDT and CDR2 is FYEKMQ (reference sequence). The CDR3 has 15 amino acids. The V gene end was trimmed by 5 bases and the J gene end by 2 bases; junction bases not matched to a gene: 5. The CDR3 is CASSADRGFTDTQYF. The CDR3 DNA is TGTGCCAGCAGCGCCGACAGGGGGTTCACAGATACGCAGTATTTT.

The rearrangement joins TRBV6-5 to TRBJ2-6; no clear D gene. V lost 0 bases to trimming and J lost 0 bases, with 6 bases between them. Germline loops: CDR1 MNHEY, CDR2 SVGAGI. CDR3 length: 16 residues. In DNA, the CDR3 is TGTGCCAGCAGTTACTCCTGGGTCTCTGGGGCCAACGTCCTGACTTTC. Translation: CASSYSWVSGANVLTF.

The chain recombines TRBV18 with TRBJ2-2, with D possibly matching TRBD2 (6 bases). The CDR3 is 17 residues long. V was shortened by 5 bases and J by 2 bases, with 18 bases between the two germline ends. CDR1 KGHSH and CDR2 LQKENI come from the germline V gene. CDR3 protein: CASSGVIPGANTGELFF. The CDR3 nucleotides read TGTGCCAGCTCAGGGGTCATTCCGGGAGCCAACACCGGGGAGCTGTTTTTT.

The chain recombines TRBV6-5 with TRBJ1-5; a weak D match, TRBD1 (6 bases). The CDR3 contains 15 residues. Germline V CDR1 and CDR2: MNHEY, SVGAGI. The V end was cut by 5 bases, the J end by 0 bases, with 11 bases between. CDR3 region: CASSRTGYSNQPQHF. The CDR3 bases are TGTGCCAGCAGTAGAACAGGGTATAGCAATCAGCCCCAGCATTTT.

The chain combines TRBV29-1 with TRBJ1-1, with a possible D match to TRBD1 (6 bases). This CDR3 region has 13 residues. V lost 7 bases, J lost 0 bases, and 12 bases lay in between. The germline V gene has CDR1 SQVTM and CDR2 ANQGSEA. The CDR3 nucleotides read TGCAGCGCATCAACAGGGATGAACACTGAAGCTTTCTTT. The encoded protein is CSASTGMNTEAFF.

This clone has just one count. V gene TRBV20-1 combines with J gene TRBJ2-5; tentative D call: TRBD2 (5 bases). The CDR3 consists of 14 residues. Germline values: CDR1 DFQATT, CDR2 SNEGSKA (reference sequence). Trimming pared 3 bases from V and 1 base from J, leaving 12 bases between. CDR3 protein: CSASLASGQETQYF. For the CDR3, the DNA is TGCAGTGCTAGTTTGGCCAGCGGCCAAGAGACCCAGTACTTC.

The chain combines TRBV27 with TRBJ1-6, with 12 bases lining up with TRBD1. Germline CDR1 is MNHEY and CDR2 is SMNVEV (reference sequence). This CDR3 is built from 17 residues. Trimming cost V 7 bases and J 10 bases; bases outside gene matches: 14. The CDR3 DNA is TGTGCCAGCACCAAGACCCGGGACAGGGGGCAATACTCACCCCTCCACTTT. Amino acid sequence: CASTKTRDRGQYSPLHF.

In its sample, this clone is medium-sized. The chain is built from TRBV6-1 and TRBJ2-5; maybe TRBD1 (5 bases). The CDR3 consists of 15 residues. V shed 0 bases and J shed 2 bases, with 10 bases lying between them. Germline V gene lookup returns CDR1 MNHNS and CDR2 SASEGT. In nucleotides, the CDR3 is TGTGCCAGCAGTGAAGCCACAGGTTCACAAGAGACCCAGTACTTC. This translates into CASSEATGSQETQYF.

This sequence joins TRBV18 and TRBJ1-6; 8 nucleotides match TRBD1. The junction had 6 bases not matched to a gene; V was cut back by 3 bases and J by 8 bases. The CDR3 is 15 residues long. Germline CDR1 KGHSH, CDR2 LQKENI. The CDR3 loop reads CASSPATGGDSPLHF. The CDR3 DNA reads as TGTGCCAGCTCACCCGCAACAGGGGGTGATTCACCCCTCCACTTT.

The chain carries TRBV10-3 and TRBJ2-3, with D hard to call. Germline V gene lookup returns CDR1 ENHRY and CDR2 SYGVKD. The V and J ends lost 3 bases and 9 bases respectively, with 10 bases between them. This CDR3 region has 12 residues. For the CDR3, the DNA is TGTGCCATCAGTGACGGCAGTCCGACGCAGTATTTT. Amino acids: CAISDGSPTQYF.

Judged by abundance, this clone is medium-sized. J is TRBJ2-2 and V is TRBV28, with a weak D call TRBD1 (6 bases). The CDR3 covers 15 residues. Trimming removed 0 bases at V and 4 bases at J, with 9 bases between. Germline V gene data show CDR1 as MDHEN and CDR2 as SYDVKM. CDR3 nucleotide sequence: TGTGCCAGCAGTTTATGGCAGGGGCCCACCGGGGAGCTGTTTTTT. This codes for CASSLWQGPTGELFF.

The sample holds one count of this clone. The V and J genes are TRBV9 and TRBJ1-3; 8 bases align to TRBD1. CDR1 and CDR2 (germline): SGDLS, YYNGEE. The CDR3 has 15 amino acids. V lost 4 bases and J lost 4; bases outside the gene matches: 7. CDR3 residues: CASSIQDRAGNTIYF. The CDR3 DNA sequence: TGTGCCAGCAGCATACAGGACAGGGCCGGAAACACCATATATTTT.

The chain couples TRBV28 to TRBJ2-7; D not resolved. Trimming shortened V by 3 bases and J by 2 bases, and 8 bases separated the two germline ends. The germline V gene has CDR1 MDHEN and CDR2 SYDVKM. The CDR3 extends over 13 amino acids. The CDR3 spells CASSLTSAYEQYF. The CDR3 DNA follows: TGTGCCAGCAGTTTGACAAGCGCCTACGAGCAGTACTTC.

The chain links TRBV28 to TRBJ2-7; D may correspond to TRBD1 or TRBD2 (5 bases each). The CDR3 loop spans 13 amino acids. Germline V lookup: CDR1 MDHEN, CDR2 SYDVKM. V was shortened by 5 bases and J by 5 bases, with 13 bases between the two germline ends. The CDR3 loop is CASSPPGRNEQYF. The DNA of the CDR3 is TGTGCCAGCAGTCCCCCGGGGCGCAACGAGCAGTACTTC.

The DNA for the CDR3 is TGTGCCAGCAGTTATCTCTCTGGGGGGGCAGGGCAGCCCCAGCATTTT. This codes for CASSYLSGGAGQPQHF. V usage is TRBV6-5 and J usage is TRBJ1-5, with a possible D match to TRBD1 (6 bases). V shed 3 bases and J shed 7 bases, with 19 bases lying between them. Germline lookup yields CDR1 MNHEY and CDR2 SVGAGI. The CDR3 consists of 16 residues.

The chain is built from TRBV6-1 and TRBJ1-5, with D perhaps matching TRBD1 (5 bases). V lost 2 bases and J lost 7, with 18 bases in between. Germline-derived CDR1 and CDR2 are MNHNS and SASEGT. This CDR3 spans 16 amino acids. The CDR3 here is CASSESGRTGGQPQHF. The CDR3 DNA reads as TGTGCCAGCAGTGAATCGGGCAGAACTGGGGGGCAGCCCCAGCATTTT.

CDR3 DNA sequence: TGTGCCAGCAGCTTAGTAGCGGGGGGTAGCACAGATACGCAGTATTTT. This encodes CASSLVAGGSTDTQYF. This chain connects TRBV11-3 to TRBJ2-3, with 10 bases lining up with TRBD2. Germline CDR1 is SGHNT and CDR2 is YENEEA. V gave up 1 base and J gave up 0 bases; unmatched junction bases: 1. This CDR3 spans 16 amino acids.